Given below is one T cell receptor (beta chain) in context. Antigen specificity is unknown. Some clones are missing from TCRdb's copy, which holds only in-frame ones; the method was immunoSEQ multiplex PCR. The repertoire holds 130,000 to 150,000 clones, about 86% seen once, with around 5.1% in the top ten. This specimen belongs to a study of T cell responses to AZD1222 COVID-19 vaccine. Overall study findings and caveats: The donors showed a predominance of white British ancestry and of females, with possible underestimation of clonal diversity. Baseline testing showed seropositivity in only a handful of AZD1222 recipients.

The CDR3 spans 14 residues. The germline V gene encodes CDR1 SNHLY and CDR2 FYNNEI. The V gene lost 7 bases and the J gene lost 3 bases, with 12 bases spanning the gap. This receptor was taken from an adult who received the AZD1222 COVID-19 vaccine. The V call is TRBV2, the J call TRBJ1-4; TRBD1 might be the D (5 bases). Source: peripheral blood, taken 28 days after the second AZD1222 dose. The CDR3 nucleotides are TGTGCCAGCAAGGGGAGCGGGGCTAATGAAAAACTGTTTTTT. It translates to CASKGSGANEKLFF.